Below, one T cell receptor beta chain is given with its context. The antigen is unknown. The assay used was immunoSEQ (version v3.0), run at survey level. Produced via immunoSEQ multiplex PCR; TCRdb's table is partial and in-frame only. This sample has about 30,000 clones, with 85% to 95% found just once. The sample comes from a study of long-term antiretroviral therapy in people with HIV. Points from the study as a whole: Information pertaining to ART adherence, viral resistance or therapeutic modifications was not obtained. Clones expanded before ART dominated the repertoire at all time points.

The study drew at least one pre-ART and at least two post-ART PBMC samples from every donor. The germline gives CDR1 MGHRA, CDR2 YSYEKL. The length of the CDR3 is 16 residues. J lost 10 bases, V lost 3 bases, and 14 bases had no gene match. The receptor's source is a man between 35 and 55 years old with HIV. The chain has TRBV4-1 and TRBJ2-1; the match to TRBD1 covers 8 bases. Sequencing used unsorted PBMCs, obtained 6.2 years after starting antiretroviral therapy. The CDR3 is CASSQVQTGVPGEQFF. For the CDR3, the DNA is TGCGCCAGCAGCCAGGTACAGACAGGGGTCCCGGGCGAGCAGTTCTTC.